This is a list of T cell receptor beta chains from one sample in a study of blood T cell repertoires in COVID-19. Clones were sequenced by immunoSEQ multiplex PCR, and TCRdb holds only the in-frame ones, with some missing. The sample holds some 400,000 clones, more than 75% seen once. Source material: PBMCs or T cells enriched from blood (not recorded which). These receptor sequences come from a man aged 30 to 45 who had recovered from COVID-19. Each CDR3 is given with its conserved first and last residue. Each record gives: D gene, J gene, V gene, CDR3 length, clone size, CDR3 protein, CDR3 DNA. The D gene is left open where the match is weak. Size tells how often a clone was seen (once, few, many) or the class of an expanded clone, and some rows leave it out.

d_gene: TRBD1; j_gene: TRBJ1-2; v_gene: TRBV4-3; len: 17; abundance: .; CDR3aa: CASSQGLPGQRSYGYTF; CDR3nt: TGCGCCAGCAGCCAAGGTTTACCGGGACAGCGGTCATATGGCTACACCTTC
d_gene: .; j_gene: TRBJ1-1; v_gene: TRBV19; len: 14; abundance: once; CDR3aa: CASSTHEGNTEAFF; CDR3nt: TGTGCCAGTAGCACCCACGAGGGGAACACTGAAGCTTTCTTT
d_gene: TRBD2; j_gene: TRBJ2-3; v_gene: TRBV5-1; len: 16; abundance: .; CDR3aa: CASSFGTSGGTDTQYF; CDR3nt: TGCGCCAGCAGCTTCGGAACTAGCGGGGGCACAGATACGCAGTATTTT
d_gene: .; j_gene: TRBJ1-1; v_gene: TRBV12-3/TRBV12-4; len: 13; abundance: .; CDR3aa: CASSHGQNTEAFF; CDR3nt: TGTGCCAGCAGTCACGGACAGAACACTGAAGCTTTCTTT
d_gene: TRBD1; j_gene: TRBJ1-5; v_gene: TRBV27; len: 14; abundance: .; CDR3aa: CASSWTGKNQPQHF; CDR3nt: TGTGCCAGCAGTTGGACAGGGAAAAATCAGCCCCAGCATTTT
d_gene: .; j_gene: TRBJ2-5; v_gene: TRBV30; len: 15; abundance: .; CDR3aa: CAWSVLVPPEKTQYF; CDR3nt: TGTGCCTGGAGTGTACTAGTCCCCCCGGAAAAGACCCAGTACTTC
d_gene: TRBD1; j_gene: TRBJ1-2; v_gene: TRBV7-8; len: 14; abundance: .; CDR3aa: CASSYSGTGWGYTF; CDR3nt: TGTGCCAGCAGCTACTCCGGGACAGGGTGGGGCTACACCTTC
d_gene: .; j_gene: TRBJ2-7; v_gene: TRBV30; len: 11; abundance: .; CDR3aa: CASGRAYEQYF; CDR3nt: TGTGCCTCCGGTCGGGCCTACGAGCAGTACTTC
d_gene: .; j_gene: TRBJ1-5; v_gene: TRBV27; len: 16; abundance: once; CDR3aa: CASSPTALSGQQPQHF; CDR3nt: TGTGCCAGCAGTCCAACGGCGCTTTCTGGACAGCAGCCCCAGCATTTT
d_gene: .; j_gene: TRBJ1-2; v_gene: TRBV19; len: 14; abundance: .; CDR3aa: CASSIGGQGSGYTF; CDR3nt: TGTGCCAGTAGTATTGGTGGCCAGGGCTCTGGCTACACCTTC
d_gene: TRBD1; j_gene: TRBJ2-1; v_gene: TRBV5-5; len: 13; abundance: .; CDR3aa: CASSTGTVNEQFF; CDR3nt: TGTGCCAGCAGCACTGGGACAGTCAATGAGCAGTTCTTC
d_gene: .; j_gene: TRBJ2-7; v_gene: TRBV7-8; len: 12; abundance: .; CDR3aa: CASSLGDFEQYF; CDR3nt: TGTGCCAGCAGCCTAGGGGACTTCGAGCAGTACTTC
d_gene: TRBD1; j_gene: TRBJ2-5; v_gene: TRBV12-3/TRBV12-4; len: 12; abundance: .; CDR3aa: CASSRTGETQYF; CDR3nt: TGTGCCAGCAGTCGGACAGGGGAGACCCAGTACTTC
d_gene: .; j_gene: TRBJ2-7; v_gene: TRBV6-5; len: 13; abundance: .; CDR3aa: CASSYSTSYEQYF; CDR3nt: TGTGCCAGCAGTTACTCGACAAGCTACGAGCAGTACTTC